Sequencing of this TCR beta chain was carried out in a study of T-cell memory formation after mild COVID-19 (dated by TCRdb to 2020 to 2023). Regarding the research as a whole: Most TCR sequence clusters were specific to one of the two donors. T-cell clones expanding and contracting after mild COVID-19 in a couple of donors were tracked by longitudinal TCRalpha and TCRbeta repertoire sequencing. Two young, previously healthy adult volunteers made up the cohort, one male and one female. The paper as a whole reports these results and caveats: The study included only a couple of mild cases, and larger cohorts that include severe cases with pre-infection samples were judged to be necessary. Some responding clones were found in pre-infection memory, which suggests that pre-existing cross-reactive memory T cells took part in the SARS-CoV-2 response. Whether the second-wave clones peaking on day 37 were SARS-CoV-2 specific was not confirmed. Contracting CD4+ clones were found mainly in CM and EM memory subsets, while CD8+ clones were enriched in EMRA. From day 15 to 85, contracting clones showed balanced CD4/CD8 phenotypes, whereas a second wave of clones that expanded from day 15 to 37 leaned towards CD4+.

Sequencing was performed on an Illumina NovaSeq 6000. TCRalpha and TCRbeta cDNA libraries were constructed by 5'RACE with constant-segment primers, with sample barcodes and unique molecular identifiers being introduced. Trizol reagent was used to extract RNA from every sample. Libraries were amplified in two PCR steps, with a second sample barcode and Illumina TruSeq adapters added in the second step. Sequencing of the libraries was done on an Illumina NovaSeq, producing 2 x 150 bp paired-end reads. On the authors' methods: The reads were demultiplexed and collapsed into UMI-guided consensus sequences using migec v1.2.7. Using mixcr v2.1.11, UMI consensuses were aligned to TRA and TRB V and J templates and then assembled into clonotypes. A clonotype was counted as expanded or contracted only if both edgeR and NoisET called the change significant, with noise models trained on biological replicates. For edgeR calls, a false discovery rate-adjusted p below 0.01 and a log2 fold-change threshold of 1 were applied. As an exploratory analysis of dynamics, max-normalized trajectories of the 1000 most abundant clonotypes were examined with PCA combined with hierarchical clustering. The CD4 or CD8 phenotype of responding clones was assigned using the separately sequenced CD4+ and CD8+ repertoires. TCRdb handled the public reads itself, with Q25 trimming in fastp and clone calling in MiXCR, and kept productive beta chains. Every distinct CDR3 protein forms one entry, paired with its most common genes and DNA. These V and J calls originate from TCRdb's pipeline instead of the authors' own analysis. Here the sample has 150,000 to 200,000 distinct CDR3 sequences; roughly 31% occur a single time. The top ten clonotypes cover more than 10% of the sample.

At least ten counts were recorded for this clonotype. Its antigen is unknown. Base quality data are lacking; no much larger clone is found one base away. Trimming removed 5 bases from V and 7 bases from J; the gene matches leave 4 bases unexplained. As encoded in the germline V gene (reference sequence), CDR1 is DFQATT while CDR2 is SNEGSKA. The CDR3 has 14 amino acids, counting the end cysteine and phenylalanine. CDR3 DNA is the only sequence kept; it has 42 bases, read in frame from the first base. Ficoll-Paque density gradient centrifugation was the method used to isolate PBMCs. The chain is assembled from TRBV20-1 and TRBJ2-2; the junction holds 13 bases that match TRBD2. The source material was PBMCs or a T cell subset sorted from them (not recorded which). The sequence was collected from an adult woman who had mild COVID-19 (a few samples of this study predate the infection). The sample titles of this study are shuffled in the database, so cell type and time point are left out; the donor was told from shared clones. At the DNA level, the sequence is TGCAGTGCTGCACTAGCGGGAGGGGTCGGGGAGCTGTTTTTT. Translated, this gives CSAALAGGVGELFF.